This TCR beta chain appears in the sequencing data of a study of cytomegalovirus exposure and HLA in healthy donors. V lost 4 bases and J 1 base, leaving 13 bases between the germline ends. The germline V gene encodes CDR1 MGHRA and CDR2 YSYEKL. The CDR3 contains 16 residues. For this clone: Its antigen is currently unknown.

PCR amplification relied on 60 Vbeta primers (plus 13 Jbeta primers). Sequencing used immunoSEQ multiplex PCR; TCRdb keeps in-frame clones, though not all of them. Seen here are 85,000 to 100,000 clones, under 65% observed once, and the top ten hold roughly 3%. Study results and limitations: TCR association rates varied by HLA locus in a later analysis, with DRB1 highest and HLA-C lowest.

This TCR derives from a man aged 55 to 69 in good health and CMV-seronegative. The sample comprised PBMCs. The gene calls are TRBV4-1 and TRBJ2-2, with D perhaps matching TRBD2 (5 bases). CDR3 DNA sequence: TGCGCCAGCAGCCTGACCCCGGGGTGGAACACCGGGGAGCTGTTTTTT. Protein: CASSLTPGWNTGELFF.